Each of the 27 T cell receptor beta chains below was sequenced from the same sample in a study of regulatory T cells in long-lasting Graves disease. Arm-PCR with iRepertoire HTBI primers amplified the CDR3 regions for these TCR beta libraries. TCRdb reprocessed the multiplex PCR reads via MiXCR and lists one record per CDR3 protein. In the table there are 580,000 or so distinct CDR3 sequences, approximately 16% of which are singletons. Time point noted: newly diagnosed GD, antithyroid drugs for less than 3 months. RNA from PBMCs was the source of the TCR library. These same records also appear under a second study, on T cells in Graves' hyperthyroidism and ophthalmopathy.

The input for sequencing was peripheral blood mononuclear cells (PBMCs), taken at new diagnosis, from a patient treated with antithyroid drugs. Every receptor here comes from a man between 18 and 29 years old with Graves disease.

J is TRBJ2-5 and V is TRBV2; 12 nucleotides agree with TRBD2. Germline V lookup: CDR1 SNHLY, CDR2 FYNNEI. This CDR3 region has 15 residues. V lost 6 bases and J lost 4; bases outside the gene matches: 6. In DNA, the CDR3 is TGTGCCAGCAGCACGACTAGCGGGAGAACAGAGACCCAGTACTTC. Translated, it gives CASSTTSGRTETQYF.

This clonotype has at least ten counts. The chain couples TRBV6-5 to TRBJ1-2, with TRBD1 as a possible D gene (6 bases). V shed 2 bases and J shed 6 bases, with 19 bases lying between them. The CDR3 is 16 amino acids. Germline V gene lookup returns CDR1 MNHEY and CDR2 SVGAGI. The CDR3 DNA sequence: TGTGCCAGCAGTTACCACAGGGCGGCGTTGGGCGATGGCTACACCTTC. As protein: CASSYHRAALGDGYTF.

In its sample, this clonotype was seen a few times. The V and J genes are TRBV7-9 and TRBJ1-2; 7 nucleotides line up with TRBD1. Looked up from germline, CDR1 is SEHNR and CDR2 is FQNEAQ (reference sequence). The CDR3 length is 16 residues. Unmatched junction bases numbered 10, after V lost 2 bases and J lost 4 bases. The CDR3 loop is CASSLNGGDRVYGYTF. The CDR3 nucleotides read TGTGCCAGCAGCTTAAATGGGGGAGACAGGGTCTATGGCTACACCTTC.

The CDR3, as DNA: TGTGCCAGCAGTTACCGCACTGAAGCTTTCTTT. As protein: CASSYRTEAFF. J is TRBJ1-1 and V is TRBV6-2 or TRBV6-3; D is ambiguous. This CDR3 has 11 amino acids. CDR1 and CDR2 (germline): MNHEY, SVGEGT. With 2 bases removed from V and 4 bases from J, the gap between germline ends came to 2 bases.

In the case of this clonotype: A far larger clone is one nucleotide away, so this likely arose from a read error. The V gene is TRBV7-3, the J gene TRBJ2-7, with a weak D call TRBD2 (7 bases). CDR1 is SGHTA, CDR2 FQGTGA, per germline. The CDR3 runs 16 residues. The chain's CDR3 is CASSSGAGVKAYEQCF. CDR3 DNA: TGTGCCAGCAGCTCGGGGGCGGGAGTGAAGGCCTACGAGCAGTGCTTC.

CDR3 DNA: TGTGCCAGTAGTGGGACTAGCGGAGCCTACGAGCAGTACTTC. Amino acids: CASSGTSGAYEQYF. V gene TRBV19 combines with J gene TRBJ2-7; 11 bases agree with TRBD2. V lost 5 bases and J lost 2; bases outside the gene matches: 2. Germline V lookup: CDR1 LNHDA, CDR2 SQIVND (reference sequence). CDR3 length: 14 amino acids.

This clonotype was seen only a few times. The rearrangement uses TRBV20-1 and TRBJ1-4, with TRBD1 matching over 9 bases. V shed 2 bases, J shed 7 bases, and the junction held 8 bases outside the gene matches. CDR3 length: 15 residues. CDR1 and CDR2 from the germline V gene are DFQATT and SNEGSKA (reference sequence). Here the CDR3 DNA reads TGCAGTGCTAGAAGGCCACAGGGGGCGGGTGAAAAACTGTTTTTT. This translates into CSARRPQGAGEKLFF.

At least ten counts were recorded for this clonotype. The chain is built from TRBV5-1 and TRBJ1-5; D possibly corresponds to TRBD1 (5 bases). The CDR3 length is 13 residues. Germline CDR1 SGHRS, CDR2 YFSETQ. Trimming took off 0 bases at V and 6 bases at J, with 7 bases between the two ends. Here the CDR3 DNA reads TGCGCCAGCAGCTTGGGGGGCTCTCAGCCCCAGCATTTT. It yields the protein CASSLGGSQPQHF. The full variable domain, rest sourced from reference TRBV5-1 and TRBJ1-5, is KAGVTQTPRYLIKTRGQQVTLSCSPISGHRSVSWYQQTPGQGLQFLFEYFSETQRNKGNFPGRFSGRQFSNSRSEMNVSTLELGDSALYLCASSLGGSQPQHFGDGTRLSIL.

This clonotype was observed many times. The gene calls are TRBV5-6 and TRBJ1-5, with D uncertain. Germline V gives CDR1 SGHDT, CDR2 YYEEEE. The germline V and J ends were trimmed by 0 bases and 1 base, with 5 bases remaining between them. The length of the CDR3 is 14 residues. CDR3 in DNA: TGTGCCAGCAGCTTGGAGCGGAGCAATCAGCCCCAGCATTTT. It specifies CASSLERSNQPQHF.

This clonotype occurred many times. The rearrangement uses TRBV20-1 and TRBJ2-7; D unresolved. From germline, CDR1 is DFQATT and CDR2 SNEGSKA (reference sequence). V was pared by 1 base and J by 2 bases, with 9 bases between. This CDR3 region has 13 residues. CDR3 in DNA: TGCAGTGCTAGAGGCTCGAATCCCTACGAGCAGTACTTC. Its translation is CSARGSNPYEQYF.

This clonotype occurred a few times. The chain is built from TRBV29-1 and TRBJ2-7; the match to TRBD1 covers 7 bases. With 7 bases clipped from V and 7 bases from J, the junction kept 16 bases outside the gene matches. Per germline, CDR1 SQVTM and CDR2 ANQGSEA. The CDR3 is 14 residues long. In DNA, the CDR3 is TGCAGCGCGGGATCCGGGACAGCCCTCGGAGAGCAGTACTTC. Protein product: CSAGSGTALGEQYF.

This clonotype was recorded at least ten times. The chain has TRBV11-2 and TRBJ2-7, with TRBD2 matching 9 bases. The CDR3 is made up of 15 amino acids. V dropped 6 bases and J dropped 3; count of bases not matched to a gene: 9. Looked up from germline, CDR1 is SGHAT and CDR2 is FQNNGV. The CDR3 region is CASSSSAGGRYEQYF. CDR3 DNA sequence: TGTGCCAGCAGTTCATCGGCGGGAGGGCGCTACGAGCAGTACTTC.

The V call is TRBV7-2, the J call TRBJ1-5, with a tentative D call TRBD1 (5 bases). Germline V lookup: CDR1 SGHTA, CDR2 FQGNSA. V was shortened by 4 bases and J by 6 bases, with 13 bases between the two germline ends. CDR3 size: 14 residues. The CDR3 sequence: CASSSNQGIQPQHF. The CDR3 DNA is TGTGCCAGCAGCTCCAACCAGGGAATTCAGCCCCAGCATTTT. The whole variable domain, remainder taken from reference TRBV7-2 and TRBJ1-5, is GAGVSQSPSNKVTEKGKDVELRCDPISGHTALYWYRQSLGQGLEFLIYFQGNSAPDKSGLPSDRFSAERTGGSVSTLTIQRTQQEDSAVYLCASSSNQGIQPQHFGDGTRLSIL.

The chain joins TRBV10-3 to TRBJ2-2; TRBD1 matches at 9 bases. The length of the CDR3 is 17 residues. Germline V gene sequence: CDR1 ENHRY, CDR2 SYGVKD. V was pared by 3 bases and J by 0 bases, with 5 bases of the junction left unmatched. CDR3 residues: CAISDSDRGANTGELFF. DNA for the CDR3: TGTGCCATCAGTGACTCTGACAGGGGGGCGAACACCGGGGAGCTGTTTTTT.

V and J are TRBV12-3 or TRBV12-4 and TRBJ1-1; 9 bases map to TRBD1. The CDR3 has 13 residues. V trimming: 3 bases; J trimming: 13 bases; junction bases outside the gene matches: 9. CDR3 in amino acids: CASSFFRDREGFF. The CDR3 DNA sequence: TGTGCCAGCAGTTTTTTTCGGGACAGGGAGGGTTTCTTT.

This clonotype was seen only a few times. The CDR3 spells CASTYQSGRSYNEQFF. DNA for the CDR3: TGTGCCAGTACCTACCAGAGCGGGAGATCATACAATGAGCAGTTCTTC. The chain couples TRBV19 to TRBJ2-1, with TRBD2 identical over 8 bases. The CDR3 has 16 amino acids. Germline lookup yields CDR1 LNHDA and CDR2 SQIVND (reference sequence). Trimming removed 7 bases from V and 4 bases from J; junction bases left unmatched: 12.

This clonotype appeared a few times. The genes are TRBV10-3 and TRBJ2-7; D ambiguous. Trimming took 0 bases from V and 3 from J, leaving 6 bases between them. CDR1 is ENHRY, CDR2 SYGVKD, per germline. The CDR3 totals 13 residues. The CDR3 loop is CAISESGFYEQYF. CDR3 coding DNA: TGTGCCATCAGTGAGTCCGGATTCTACGAGCAGTACTTC.

This chain links TRBV2 with TRBJ1-5, with TRBD1 matching over 8 bases. The CDR3 spans 16 residues. Per the germline V gene, CDR1 is SNHLY and CDR2 is FYNNEI. After removal of 4 bases from V and 0 bases from J, the junction contained 5 bases not matched to a gene. CDR3 sequence: CASSGTGLYSNQPQHF. In DNA form, the CDR3 reads TGTGCCAGCAGTGGGACAGGGCTATATAGCAATCAGCCCCAGCATTTT. The whole variable domain, filled in from reference TRBV2 and TRBJ1-5, reads EPEVTQTPSHQVTQMGQEVILRCVPISNHLYFYWYRQILGQKVEFLVSFYNNEISEKSEIFDDQFSVERPDGSNFTLKIRSTKLEDSAMYFCASSGTGLYSNQPQHFGDGTRLSIL.

This clonotype was picked up many times. The CDR3 DNA sequence: TGTGCCAGCAGTGACTTTCAGGGCGCCCCGGACGAGCAGTACTTC. Amino acids: CASSDFQGAPDEQYF. This chain joins TRBV6-2 or TRBV6-3 and TRBJ2-7, with D possibly being TRBD1 (5 bases). The CDR3 has 15 amino acids. Trimming pared 5 bases from V and 5 bases from J, leaving 19 bases between. CDR1 MNHEY and CDR2 SVGEGT come from the germline V gene.

This clonotype was picked up a small number of times. The V and J genes are TRBV3-1 and TRBJ2-7, with TRBD2 identical over 11 bases. Germline V gene data show CDR1 as LGHDT and CDR2 as YNNKEL (reference sequence). Trimming removed 0 bases from V and 4 bases from J; junction bases left unmatched: 5. The CDR3 sequence is 16 residues long. This CDR3 reads CASSQDPGLAVYEQYF. The DNA of the CDR3 is TGTGCCAGCAGCCAAGATCCGGGACTAGCGGTTTACGAGCAGTACTTC.

This clonotype was detected many times. The V and J genes are TRBV27 and TRBJ2-7; 9 nucleotides line up with TRBD2. CDR1 is MNHEY, CDR2 SMNVEV, per germline (reference sequence). The CDR3 is made up of 14 amino acids. Losses at the gene ends were 6 bases for V and 7 bases for J; bases not matched to a gene: 10. CDR3 DNA: TGTGCCAGCAGCAGACCGGGACTAGCAGGGGAGCAGTACTTC. The encoded protein is CASSRPGLAGEQYF.

This sequence joins TRBV5-6 and TRBJ1-1, with 7 bases that match TRBD1. This CDR3 comprises 15 residues. The J segment lost 1 base and the V segment lost 4 bases, leaving 7 bases of the junction unmatched. From germline, CDR1 is SGHDT and CDR2 YYEEEE. CDR3 residues: CASSDDGTANTEAFF. The CDR3 coding sequence is TGTGCCAGCAGCGACGACGGGACAGCGAACACTGAAGCTTTCTTT.

The CDR3 DNA sequence: TGTGCCAGCAGTCAGGACAGGGGGATCATTGGGACCCAGTACTTC. This encodes CASSQDRGIIGTQYF. V and J are TRBV6-1 and TRBJ2-5; 10 bases map to TRBD1. The junction had 10 bases not matched to a gene; V was cut back by 5 bases and J by 7 bases. The germline V gene has CDR1 MNHNS and CDR2 SASEGT. CDR3 length: 15 amino acids.

V and J are TRBV24-1 and TRBJ1-2; D is uncertain. The CDR3 totals 16 residues. Trimming cost V 3 bases and J 8 bases, with 21 bases left between them. Germline CDR1 and CDR2: KGHDR and SFDVKD. The CDR3 region has the DNA TGTGCCACCAGTGATGGAAGGAAAGGGCCCCAAGAGGGCTACACCTTC. Its protein product is CATSDGRKGPQEGYTF.

This clonotype showed up just a few times. The chain joins TRBV6-2 or TRBV6-3 to TRBJ1-3, with a possible D match to TRBD1 (6 bases). This CDR3 contains 15 residues. V shed 7 bases and J shed 4 bases, with 17 bases lying between them. Per the germline V gene, CDR1 is MNHEY and CDR2 is SVGEGT. DNA of the CDR3: TGTGCCAGCATCGTAACGGGGGCGCAGGGAAACACCATATATTTT. Protein product: CASIVTGAQGNTIYF.

The chain couples TRBV9 to TRBJ1-1; no definite D call. The CDR3 length is 14 residues. Germline CDR1 and CDR2: SGDLS and YYNGEE. V was cut by 0 bases and J by 0 bases, with 6 bases left in between. The CDR3 DNA sequence: TGTGCCAGCAGCGTAGACGTCTTGAACACTGAAGCTTTCTTT. It encodes CASSVDVLNTEAFF.

The chain recombines TRBV19 with TRBJ2-3, with 12 bases lining up with TRBD2. CDR1 and CDR2 from the germline V gene are LNHDA and SQIVND (reference sequence). The CDR3 is made up of 16 amino acids. V trimming: 3 bases; J trimming: 6 bases; junction bases outside the gene matches: 7. The CDR3 is CASSITLAGGEDTQYF. The CDR3 region has the DNA TGTGCCAGTAGTATCACACTAGCGGGAGGTGAGGATACGCAGTATTTT.